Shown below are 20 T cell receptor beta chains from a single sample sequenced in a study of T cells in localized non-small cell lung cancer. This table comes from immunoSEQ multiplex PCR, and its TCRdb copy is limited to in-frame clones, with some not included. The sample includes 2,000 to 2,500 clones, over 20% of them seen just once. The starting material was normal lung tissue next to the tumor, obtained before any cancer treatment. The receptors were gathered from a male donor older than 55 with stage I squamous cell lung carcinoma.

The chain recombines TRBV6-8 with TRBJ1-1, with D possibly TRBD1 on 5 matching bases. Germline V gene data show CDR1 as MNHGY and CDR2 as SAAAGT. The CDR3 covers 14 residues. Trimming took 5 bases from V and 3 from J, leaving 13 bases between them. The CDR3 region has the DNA TGTGCCAGCAGTGCGACAGAGTCGTACACTGAAGCTTTCTTT. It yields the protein CASSATESYTEAFF.

CDR3 bases: TGTGCTAGTGCCCCCGGAGGGAACTTTCATGGCTACACCTTC. Encoded protein: CASAPGGNFHGYTF. J is TRBJ1-2 and V is TRBV12-5; D gene uncertain. Germline assignment: CDR1 LGHNT and CDR2 FRNRAP. V was clipped by 7 bases and J by 6 bases, with 18 bases between them. The CDR3 spans 14 residues.

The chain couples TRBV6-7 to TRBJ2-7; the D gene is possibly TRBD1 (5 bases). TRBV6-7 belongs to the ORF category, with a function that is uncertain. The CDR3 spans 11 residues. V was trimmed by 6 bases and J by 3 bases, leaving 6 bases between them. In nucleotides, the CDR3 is TGTGCCAGCAGACAGGACTACGAGCAGTACTTC. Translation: CASRQDYEQYF.

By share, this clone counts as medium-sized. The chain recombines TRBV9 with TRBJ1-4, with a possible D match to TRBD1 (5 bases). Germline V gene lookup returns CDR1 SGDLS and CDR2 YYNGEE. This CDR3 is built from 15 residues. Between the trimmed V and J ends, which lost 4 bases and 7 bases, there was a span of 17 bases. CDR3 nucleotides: TGTGCCAGCAGCCAGGGTAGGGGCGGCTTTGAAAAACTGTTTTTT. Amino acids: CASSQGRGGFEKLFF.

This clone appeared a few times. CDR3 residues: CASSSDRGWYGYTF. As DNA, the CDR3 is TGTGCCAGCAGTAGTGACAGGGGATGGTATGGCTACACCTTC. The chain uses TRBV11-3 and TRBJ1-2, with TRBD1 identical over 8 bases. Looked up from germline, CDR1 is SGHNT and CDR2 is YENEEA. After removal of 6 bases from V and 5 bases from J, the junction contained 8 bases not matched to a gene. CDR3 length equals 14 residues.

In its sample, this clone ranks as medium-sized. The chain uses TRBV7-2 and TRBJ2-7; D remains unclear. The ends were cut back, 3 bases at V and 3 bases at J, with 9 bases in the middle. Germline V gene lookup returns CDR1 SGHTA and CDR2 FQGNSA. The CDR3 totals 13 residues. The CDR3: CASSFEPSYEQYF. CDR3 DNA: TGTGCCAGCAGCTTTGAGCCTAGCTACGAGCAGTACTTC.

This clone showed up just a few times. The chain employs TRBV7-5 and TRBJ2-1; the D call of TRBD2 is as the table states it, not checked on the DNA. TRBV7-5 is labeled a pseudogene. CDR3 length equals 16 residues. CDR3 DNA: TGTGCCAGCAGCCTTCAGTCAAGGGGGGGGAAAAATGAGCAGTTCTTC. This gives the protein CASSLQSRGGKNEQFF.

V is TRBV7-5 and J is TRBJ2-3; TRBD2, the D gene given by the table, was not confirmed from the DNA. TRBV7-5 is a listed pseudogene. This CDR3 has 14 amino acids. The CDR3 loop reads CASSLAGGGDTQYF. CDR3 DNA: TGTGCCAGCAGCCTAGCGGGAGGGGGAGATACGCAGTATTTT.

The CDR3 DNA reads as TGTGCTAGTGGTCCCCCCCGAAGGGGCTACACCTTC. Its protein is CASGPPRRGYTF. This chain joins TRBV12-5 and TRBJ1-2; D is unresolved. V was pared by 5 bases and J by 8 bases, with 12 bases between. CDR1 LGHNT and CDR2 FRNRAP come from the germline V gene. This CDR3 region has 12 residues.

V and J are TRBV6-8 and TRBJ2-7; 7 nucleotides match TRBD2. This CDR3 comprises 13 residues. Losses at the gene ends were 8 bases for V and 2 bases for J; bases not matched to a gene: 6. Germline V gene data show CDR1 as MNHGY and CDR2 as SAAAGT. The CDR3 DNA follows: TGTGCCAGCCCCCGGGACTACCCCTACGAGCAGTACTTC. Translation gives CASPRDYPYEQYF.

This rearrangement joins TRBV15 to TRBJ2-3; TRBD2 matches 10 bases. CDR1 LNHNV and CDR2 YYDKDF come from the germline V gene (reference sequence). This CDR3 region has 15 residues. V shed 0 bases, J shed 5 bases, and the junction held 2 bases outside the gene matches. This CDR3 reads CATSRDLAGEDTQYF. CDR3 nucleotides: TGTGCCACCAGCAGAGATCTAGCGGGAGAAGATACGCAGTATTTT. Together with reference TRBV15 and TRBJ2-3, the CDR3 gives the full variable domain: DAMVIQNPRYQVTQFGKPVTLSCSQTLNHNVMYWYQQKSSQAPKLLFHYYDKDFNNEADTPDNFQSRRPNTSFCFLDIRSPGLGDTAMYLCATSRDLAGEDTQYFGPGTRLTVL.

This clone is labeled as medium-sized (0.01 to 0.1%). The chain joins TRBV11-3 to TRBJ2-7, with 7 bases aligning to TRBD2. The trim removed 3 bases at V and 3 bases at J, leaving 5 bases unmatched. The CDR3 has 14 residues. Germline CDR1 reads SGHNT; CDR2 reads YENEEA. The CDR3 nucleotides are TGTGCCAGCAGCTTGCGGGAGAGAGGCTACGAGCAGTACTTC. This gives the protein CASSLRERGYEQYF. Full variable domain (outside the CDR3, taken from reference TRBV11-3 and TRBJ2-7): EAGVVQSPRYKIIEKKQPVAFWCNPISGHNTLYWYLQNLGQGPELLIRYENEEAVDDSQLPKDRFSAERLKGVDSTLKIQPAELGDSAVYLCASSLRERGYEQYFGPGTRLTVT.

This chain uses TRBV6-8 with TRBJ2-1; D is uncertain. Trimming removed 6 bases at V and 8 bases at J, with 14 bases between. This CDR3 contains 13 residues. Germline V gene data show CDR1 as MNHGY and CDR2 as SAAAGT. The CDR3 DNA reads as TGTGCCAGCAGGCGGCCGATTGTGTATGAGCAGTTCTTC. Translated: CASRRPIVYEQFF.

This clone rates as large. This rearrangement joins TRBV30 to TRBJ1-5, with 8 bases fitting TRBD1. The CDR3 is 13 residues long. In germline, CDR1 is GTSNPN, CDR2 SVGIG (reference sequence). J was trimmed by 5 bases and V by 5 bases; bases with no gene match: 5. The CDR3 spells CAWATGDYQPQHF. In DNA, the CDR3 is TGTGCCTGGGCGACAGGGGACTATCAGCCCCAGCATTTT.

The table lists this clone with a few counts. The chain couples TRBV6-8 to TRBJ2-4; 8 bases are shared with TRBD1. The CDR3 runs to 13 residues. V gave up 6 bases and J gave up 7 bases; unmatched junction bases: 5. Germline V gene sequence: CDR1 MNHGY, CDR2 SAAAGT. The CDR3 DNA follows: TGTGCCAGCAGGGGGACAGGAGGGAACATTCAGTACTTC. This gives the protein CASRGTGGNIQYF.

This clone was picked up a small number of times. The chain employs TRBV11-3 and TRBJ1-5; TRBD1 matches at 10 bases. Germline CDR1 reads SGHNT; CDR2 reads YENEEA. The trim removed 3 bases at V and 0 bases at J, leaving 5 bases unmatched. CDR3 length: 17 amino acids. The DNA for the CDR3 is TGTGCCAGCAGCTTGTGGGGGACAGGGGTTAGCAATCAGCCCCAGCATTTT. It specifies CASSLWGTGVSNQPQHF.

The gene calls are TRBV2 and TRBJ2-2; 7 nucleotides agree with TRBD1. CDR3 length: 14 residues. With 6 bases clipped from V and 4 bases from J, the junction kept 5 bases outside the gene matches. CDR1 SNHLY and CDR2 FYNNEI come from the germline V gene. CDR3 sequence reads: CASRKGATTGELFF. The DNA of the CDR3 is TGTGCCAGCAGGAAGGGGGCGACCACCGGGGAGCTGTTTTTT.

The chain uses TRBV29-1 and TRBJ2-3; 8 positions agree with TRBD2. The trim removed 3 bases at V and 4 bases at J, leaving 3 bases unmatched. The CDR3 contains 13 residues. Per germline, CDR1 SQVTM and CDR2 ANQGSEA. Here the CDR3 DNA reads TGCAGCGTTGACGGGGGGGTGGCAGATACGCAGTATTTT. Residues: CSVDGGVADTQYF.

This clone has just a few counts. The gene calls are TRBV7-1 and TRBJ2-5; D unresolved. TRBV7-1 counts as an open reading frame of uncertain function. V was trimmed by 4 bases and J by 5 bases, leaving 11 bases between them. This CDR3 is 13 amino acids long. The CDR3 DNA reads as TGTGCCAGCAGCTTAACCTTCGGGGAGACCCAGTACTTC. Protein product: CASSLTFGETQYF.

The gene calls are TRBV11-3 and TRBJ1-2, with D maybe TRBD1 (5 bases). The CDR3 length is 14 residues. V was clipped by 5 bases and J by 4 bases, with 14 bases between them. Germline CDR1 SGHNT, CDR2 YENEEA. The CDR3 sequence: CASSDRQTSYGYTF. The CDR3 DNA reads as TGTGCCAGCAGCGACAGACAGACCTCCTATGGCTACACCTTC. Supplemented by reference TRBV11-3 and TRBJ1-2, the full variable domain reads EAGVVQSPRYKIIEKKQPVAFWCNPISGHNTLYWYLQNLGQGPELLIRYENEEAVDDSQLPKDRFSAERLKGVDSTLKIQPAELGDSAVYLCASSDRQTSYGYTFGSGTRLTVV.